Detailed here is one T cell receptor beta chain. Primers included in the PCR were 60 Vbeta and 13 Jbeta primers. Clones were read by immunoSEQ multiplex PCR, and TCRdb kept only the in-frame ones, dropping some. The data contain about 130,000 clones, approximately 75% of them singletons. This sample was taken from a study of cytomegalovirus exposure and HLA in healthy donors. CDR1 is SGHRS and CDR2 is YFSETQ in the germline V gene. J lost 12 bases, V lost 0 bases, and 13 bases had no gene match. The CDR3 has 17 residues. The TCR was taken from a man younger than 40 in good health and CMV-seronegative. The sequenced material came from PBMCs. This chain connects TRBV5-1 to TRBJ2-1; 12 bases are shared with TRBD2. CDR3 residues: CASSLVSSGGAPQWQFF. The CDR3 coding sequence is TGCGCCAGCAGCTTGGTGTCTAGCGGGGGGGCCCCACAATGGCAGTTCTTC.